This TCR beta chain appears in the sequencing data of a study of cytomegalovirus exposure and HLA in healthy donors. The CDR3 runs 13 residues. Germline loops: CDR1 MGHRA, CDR2 YSYEKL. The ends were cut back, 1 base at V and 7 bases at J, with 10 bases in the middle. The PCR contained 60 Vbeta and 13 Jbeta primers. Sequencing used immunoSEQ multiplex PCR; TCRdb keeps in-frame clones, though not all of them. The table records tens of thousands of clones, about three quarters of them present only once. Study-wide results and caveats: Presence/absence analyses assumed roughly uniform sequencing depth across donors, which may not hold.

Donors likely had unrecorded immune exposures despite being nominally healthy when sampled. On this clone: Its antigen is not identified.

Sequencing was carried out using PBMCs. The chain links TRBV4-1 to TRBJ1-2; D is uncertain. The clonotype originates from a man younger than 30 in good health and CMV-seronegative. The CDR3 sequence is CASSQGHRFGYTF. CDR3 in DNA: TGCGCCAGCAGCCAAGGTCATCGGTTTGGCTACACCTTC.